Below are 28 T cell receptor beta chains sequenced from a single sample in a study of T cell responses to AZD1222 COVID-19 vaccine. The table came from immunoSEQ multiplex PCR; TCRdb's copy has only in-frame clones and leaves some out. The sample has roughly 250,000 clones; approximately 95% are singletons. This specimen consisted of peripheral blood, obtained on day 0 of AZD1222 vaccination. The receptors originated from an adult in good health.

The V and J genes are TRBV9 and TRBJ2-5, with 12 bases identical to TRBD2. Germline trimming cut 0 bases from V and 5 bases from J; bases unmatched to any gene: 5. This CDR3 spans 16 amino acids. From germline, CDR1 is SGDLS and CDR2 YYNGEE. The CDR3 nucleotides read TGTGCCAGCAGCGTAGGGGCTAGCGGGGGGGGCGAGACCCAGTACTTC. Its protein is CASSVGASGGGETQYF.

CDR3 region: CASRLQGAGWEQYF. DNA of the CDR3: TGTGCCAGCAGACTCCAGGGGGCGGGCTGGGAGCAGTACTTC. This chain connects TRBV28 to TRBJ2-7; TRBD1 matches 8 bases. There are 14 residues in the CDR3. V lost 6 bases to trimming and J lost 7 bases; unmatched junction nucleotides: 11. Germline V gene data show CDR1 as MDHEN and CDR2 as SYDVKM.

This chain links TRBV7-2 with TRBJ2-7, with D possibly being TRBD1 (6 bases). Germline CDR1 SGHTA, CDR2 FQGNSA. V was clipped by 7 bases and J by 5 bases, with 15 bases between them. The CDR3 runs 13 residues. CDR3 sequence: CASNEGVRNEQYF. The CDR3 region has the DNA TGTGCCAGCAACGAGGGGGTCCGGAACGAGCAGTACTTC.

The chain couples TRBV6-5 to TRBJ1-5, with 8 positions matching TRBD1. V lost 6 bases to trimming and J lost 5 bases; unmatched junction nucleotides: 6. This CDR3 region has 14 residues. In germline, CDR1 is MNHEY, CDR2 SVGAGI. CDR3 DNA: TGTGCCAGCAGCTACGGGACAGGCTATCAGCCCCAGCATTTT. Encoded protein: CASSYGTGYQPQHF.

The J gene is TRBJ1-6, the V gene TRBV2; no clear D gene. The germline V and J ends were trimmed by 7 bases and 7 bases, with 11 bases remaining between them. This CDR3 is built from 13 residues. CDR1 and CDR2 (germline): SNHLY, FYNNEI. CDR3 in amino acids: CASTAAKNSPLHF. Written as DNA, the CDR3 is TGTGCCAGCACGGCAGCCAAGAATTCACCCCTCCACTTT.

V is TRBV28 and J is TRBJ1-2; 8 bases match TRBD1. V lost 4 bases and J lost 4; bases outside the gene matches: 2. Germline V lookup: CDR1 MDHEN, CDR2 SYDVKM. The length of the CDR3 is 13 residues. CDR3 nucleotide sequence: TGTGCCAGCAGTTATGGACAGGGCTATGGCTACACCTTC. Its protein is CASSYGQGYGYTF.

The CDR3 sequence is CASRVQGMNTEAFF. DNA of the CDR3: TGTGCCAGCAGGGTCCAGGGGATGAACACTGAAGCTTTCTTT. The V gene is TRBV6-5, the J gene TRBJ1-1; D possibly corresponds to TRBD1 (6 bases). This CDR3 has 14 amino acids. Germline lookup yields CDR1 MNHEY and CDR2 SVGAGI. V was trimmed by 6 bases and J by 0 bases, leaving 11 bases between them.

This chain uses TRBV11-2 with TRBJ2-1; the D is unclear. CDR3 length equals 14 residues. From germline, CDR1 is SGHAT and CDR2 FQNNGV. V gave up 5 bases and J gave up 8 bases, with 16 bases separating them. For the CDR3, the DNA is TGTGCCAGCAGCCCCGGGCGCCTTTTGGATGAGCAGTTCTTC. Its translation is CASSPGRLLDEQFF.

The rearrangement links TRBV5-1 to TRBJ1-6; 9 bases are a match to TRBD1. V dropped 4 bases and J dropped 10; count of bases not matched to a gene: 3. Per the germline V gene, CDR1 is SGHRS and CDR2 is YFSETQ. This CDR3 region has 13 residues. DNA of the CDR3: TGCGCCAGCAGCATCGGGACAGGGTCACCCCTCCACTTT. This translates into CASSIGTGSPLHF.

The chain recombines TRBV3-1 (or the pseudogene TRBV3-2) with TRBJ2-3; TRBD1 aligns across 8 bases. V gave up 4 bases and J gave up 3 bases; unmatched junction bases: 6. Per germline, CDR1 LGHDT and CDR2 YNNKEL (reference sequence). The CDR3 contains 15 residues. In nucleotides, the CDR3 is TGTGCCAGCAGCCCGGGACAGGCGCCGACAGATACGCAGTATTTT. This encodes CASSPGQAPTDTQYF.

V and J are TRBV19 and TRBJ1-4; TRBD1 agrees at 8 bases. The CDR3 is made up of 14 amino acids. Losses at the gene ends were 6 bases for V and 5 bases for J; bases not matched to a gene: 5. Germline V CDR1 and CDR2: LNHDA, SQIVND (reference sequence). This chain's CDR3 is CASRGTGRNEKLFF. CDR3 nucleotide sequence: TGTGCCAGTAGGGGGACAGGCCGGAATGAAAAACTGTTTTTT. The whole variable domain, remainder taken from reference TRBV19 and TRBJ1-4, is DGGITQSPKYLFRKEGQNVTLSCEQNLNHDAMYWYRQDPGQGLRLIYYSQIVNDFQKGDIAEGYSVSREKKESFPLTVTSAQKNPTAFYLCASRGTGRNEKLFFGSGTQLSVL.

This chain uses TRBV28 with TRBJ1-2; no clear D. Per germline, CDR1 MDHEN and CDR2 SYDVKM. With 8 bases removed from V and 5 bases from J, the gap between germline ends came to 15 bases. CDR3 length equals 13 residues. This CDR3 is CASRDPQSYGYTF. DNA for the CDR3: TGTGCCAGCCGTGATCCCCAATCTTATGGCTACACCTTC.

The rearrangement uses TRBV2 and TRBJ1-3, with 8 bases that match TRBD1. Germline V gene lookup returns CDR1 SNHLY and CDR2 FYNNEI. Trimming took 9 bases from V and 0 from J; bases not matched to a gene: 7. This CDR3 has 15 residues. CDR3 amino acids: CASRITGGSGNTIYF. For the CDR3, the DNA is TGTGCCAGTCGTATTACAGGGGGCTCTGGAAACACCATATATTTT.

The genes are TRBV28 and TRBJ1-2, with D perhaps matching TRBD1 (5 bases). This CDR3 is built from 14 residues. Trimming removed 6 bases at V and 3 bases at J, with 14 bases between. Germline V CDR1 and CDR2: MDHEN, SYDVKM. The CDR3 protein is CASSPPGVDYGYTF. As DNA, the CDR3 is TGTGCCAGCAGCCCCCCGGGGGTAGACTATGGCTACACCTTC.

The chain recombines TRBV7-9 with TRBJ2-5; 7 bases align to TRBD2. The J segment lost 5 bases and the V segment lost 0 bases, leaving 9 bases of the junction unmatched. Germline V gene sequence: CDR1 SEHNR, CDR2 FQNEAQ (reference sequence). The CDR3 runs 16 residues. CDR3 in DNA: TGTGCCAGCAGCTTAGCCGGGACTACTGAGGCGGAGACCCAGTACTTC. Protein sequence: CASSLAGTTEAETQYF.

This clone showed up just a few times. The chain combines TRBV30 with TRBJ2-5, with TRBD2 matching 12 bases. Germline V gene lookup returns CDR1 GTSNPN and CDR2 SVGIG (reference sequence). The junction had 4 bases not matched to a gene; V was cut back by 4 bases and J by 4 bases. The CDR3 spans 14 residues. In DNA form, the CDR3 reads TGTGCCTGGACTAAGGGACTAGCGGGAGAGACCCAGTACTTC. Translated, it gives CAWTKGLAGETQYF.

This clone came up a few times. The rearrangement joins TRBV3-1 (or the pseudogene TRBV3-2) to TRBJ2-7; 9 positions match TRBD2. Trimming at V came to 4 bases and at J to 2 bases, leaving 6 bases not matched to a gene. CDR1 and CDR2 (germline): LGHDT, YNNKEL (reference sequence). The CDR3 is 15 residues long. CDR3 region: CASSLRGGRTYEQYF. The CDR3 bases are TGTGCCAGCAGCCTGCGGGGGGGACGGACCTACGAGCAGTACTTC.

The rearrangement uses TRBV5-6 and TRBJ2-3; 9 bases are a match to TRBD2. The germline CDR1 and CDR2 sequences are SGHDT and YYEEEE. The CDR3 extends over 17 amino acids. Trimming removed 2 bases from V and 1 base from J; junction bases left unmatched: 8. CDR3 nucleotide sequence: TGTGCCAGCAGCTTTTTGGCGGGAGGGATGGGCACAGATACGCAGTATTTT. Its protein is CASSFLAGGMGTDTQYF. The full variable domain, in which reference TRBV5-6 and TRBJ2-3 provide the parts outside the CDR3, is DAGVTQSPTHLIKTRGQQVTLRCSPKSGHDTVSWYQQALGQGPQFIFQYYEEEERQRGNFPDRFSGHQFPNYSSELNVNALLLGDSALYLCASSFLAGGMGTDTQYFGPGTRLTVL.

The gene calls are TRBV10-3 and TRBJ1-2, with unresolved D. The CDR3 extends over 14 amino acids. Per germline, CDR1 ENHRY and CDR2 SYGVKD. V dropped 0 bases and J dropped 4 bases, with 9 bases sitting between them. CDR3 residues: CAISESAEPYGYTF. CDR3 coding DNA: TGTGCCATCAGTGAGTCGGCGGAGCCCTATGGCTACACCTTC.

The rearrangement joins TRBV6-1 to TRBJ2-7, with D uncertain. V lost 1 base, J lost 4 bases, and 8 bases lay in between. Germline CDR1 and CDR2: MNHNS and SASEGT. This CDR3 has 13 residues. CDR3 in amino acids: CASSEVLQYEQYF. For the CDR3, the DNA is TGTGCCAGCAGTGAAGTGCTTCAATACGAGCAGTACTTC.

The chain recombines TRBV6-5 with TRBJ2-1; a weak D match, TRBD2 (6 bases). This CDR3 has 15 residues. Germline V gives CDR1 MNHEY, CDR2 SVGAGI. V was cut by 5 bases and J by 0 bases, with 11 bases left in between. The CDR3 loop is CASSRDFSSYNEQFF. CDR3 DNA sequence: TGTGCCAGCAGTCGGGACTTTAGCTCCTACAATGAGCAGTTCTTC.

This sequence joins TRBV4-1 and TRBJ2-7, with D possibly matching TRBD2 (6 bases). The CDR3 totals 13 residues. CDR1 MGHRA and CDR2 YSYEKL come from the germline V gene. The V end lost 3 bases, the J end lost 12 bases, and 18 bases lay between the germline ends. CDR3 bases: TGCGCCAGCAGCCAGGGACTGGACACCGAAACGTACTTC. Translation gives CASSQGLDTETYF.

The rearrangement joins TRBV28 to TRBJ1-2, with 7 positions matching TRBD1. CDR1 and CDR2 (germline): MDHEN, SYDVKM. The CDR3 runs 12 residues. J was trimmed by 8 bases and V by 6 bases; bases with no gene match: 6. The CDR3 protein is CASRATGDGYTF. The CDR3 nucleotides read TGTGCCAGCAGAGCTACAGGGGACGGCTACACCTTC.

The V call is TRBV7-6, the J call TRBJ2-2; the D gene is possibly TRBD2 (7 bases). CDR1 and CDR2 from the germline V gene are SGHVS and FNYEAQ. This CDR3 spans 17 amino acids. Trimming removed 5 bases from V and 2 bases from J, with 18 bases in between. CDR3 in DNA: TGTGCCAGCAGCCGAATTTCGGGGGGCTTAAACACCGGGGAGCTGTTTTTT. Its protein is CASSRISGGLNTGELFF.

The J gene is TRBJ2-5, the V gene TRBV5-6, with D possibly TRBD2 on 6 matching bases. Germline CDR1 SGHDT, CDR2 YYEEEE. The CDR3 spans 13 residues. Trimming pared 3 bases from V and 7 bases from J, leaving 13 bases between. The CDR3 here is CASSWGTGGTQYF. CDR3 in DNA: TGTGCCAGCAGCTGGGGGACCGGGGGGACCCAGTACTTC.

This clone has more than one count but fewer than ten. The chain recombines TRBV4-1 with TRBJ1-2; no reliable D call. Trimming cost V 0 bases and J 5 bases, with 13 bases left between them. From germline, CDR1 is MGHRA and CDR2 YSYEKL. The CDR3 has 15 residues. The CDR3 DNA reads TGCGCCAGCAGCCAAGAGGTGGTTGGGAAATATGGCTACACCTTC. Translated: CASSQEVVGKYGYTF.

This clone appeared once. The rearrangement joins TRBV3-1 (or the pseudogene TRBV3-2) to TRBJ1-3, with D unclear. This CDR3 comprises 15 residues. V lost 2 bases and J 0 bases, leaving 8 bases between the germline ends. Germline-derived CDR1 and CDR2 are LGHDT and YNNKEL (reference sequence). The CDR3 coding sequence is TGTGCCAGCAGCCAACCGGGCAGCTCTGGAAACACCATATATTTT. Amino acids: CASSQPGSSGNTIYF.

The V call is TRBV2, the J call TRBJ2-4; D not certain. The CDR3 covers 12 residues. V lost 4 bases and J lost 9, with 10 bases in between. CDR1 is SNHLY and CDR2 is FYNNEI in the germline V gene. This chain's CDR3 is CASSVRPGIQYF. DNA for the CDR3: TGTGCCAGCAGTGTGAGGCCGGGCATTCAGTACTTC.